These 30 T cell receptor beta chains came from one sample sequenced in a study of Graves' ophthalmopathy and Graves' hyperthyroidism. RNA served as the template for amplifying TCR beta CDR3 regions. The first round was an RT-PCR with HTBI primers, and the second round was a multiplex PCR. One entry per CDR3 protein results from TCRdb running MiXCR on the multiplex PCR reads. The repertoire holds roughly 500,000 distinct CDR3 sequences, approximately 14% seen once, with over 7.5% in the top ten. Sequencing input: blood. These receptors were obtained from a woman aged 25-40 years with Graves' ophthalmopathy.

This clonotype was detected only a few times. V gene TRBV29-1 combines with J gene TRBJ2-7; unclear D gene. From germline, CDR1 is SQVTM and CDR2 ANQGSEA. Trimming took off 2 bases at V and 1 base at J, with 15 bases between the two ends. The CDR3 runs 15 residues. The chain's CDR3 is CSVELYDRPSYEQYF. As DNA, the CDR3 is TGCAGCGTTGAATTGTATGACCGCCCTTCCTACGAGCAGTACTTC.

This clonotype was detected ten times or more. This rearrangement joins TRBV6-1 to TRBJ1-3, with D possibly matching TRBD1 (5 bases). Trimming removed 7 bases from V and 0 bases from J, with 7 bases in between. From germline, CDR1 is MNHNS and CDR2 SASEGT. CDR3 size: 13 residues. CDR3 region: CASIGTSGNTIYF. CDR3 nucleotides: TGTGCCAGCATCGGGACCTCTGGAAACACCATATATTTT.

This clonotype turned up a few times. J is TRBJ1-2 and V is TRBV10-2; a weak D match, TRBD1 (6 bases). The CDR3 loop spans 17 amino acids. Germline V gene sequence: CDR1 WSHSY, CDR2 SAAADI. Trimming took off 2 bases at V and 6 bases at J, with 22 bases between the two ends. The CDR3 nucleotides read TGCGCCAGCAGTGAGCCGATTTTGCTAGGGGGGCCCCATGGCTACACCTTC. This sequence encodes CASSEPILLGGPHGYTF.

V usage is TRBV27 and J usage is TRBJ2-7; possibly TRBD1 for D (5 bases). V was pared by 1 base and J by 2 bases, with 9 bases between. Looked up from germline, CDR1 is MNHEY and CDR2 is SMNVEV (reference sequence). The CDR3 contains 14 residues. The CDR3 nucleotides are TGTGCCAGCAGTTTATATCAGGGAACCTACGAGCAGTACTTC. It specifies CASSLYQGTYEQYF.

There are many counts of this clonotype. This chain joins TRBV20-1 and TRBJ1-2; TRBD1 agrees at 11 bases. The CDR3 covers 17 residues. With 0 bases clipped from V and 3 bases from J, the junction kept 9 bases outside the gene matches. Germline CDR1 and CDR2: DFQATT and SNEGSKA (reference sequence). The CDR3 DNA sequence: TGCAGTGCTAGAGATACGGGACAGGGGGGTTTGGACTATGGCTACACCTTC. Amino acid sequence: CSARDTGQGGLDYGYTF.

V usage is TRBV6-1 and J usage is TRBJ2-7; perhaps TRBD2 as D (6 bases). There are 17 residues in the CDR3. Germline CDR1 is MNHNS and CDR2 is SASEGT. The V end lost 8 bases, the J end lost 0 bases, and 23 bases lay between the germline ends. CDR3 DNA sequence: TGTGCCAGCGTGAGCAGACGGGGAGGAGGAGACTCCTACGAGCAGTACTTC. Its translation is CASVSRRGGGDSYEQYF.

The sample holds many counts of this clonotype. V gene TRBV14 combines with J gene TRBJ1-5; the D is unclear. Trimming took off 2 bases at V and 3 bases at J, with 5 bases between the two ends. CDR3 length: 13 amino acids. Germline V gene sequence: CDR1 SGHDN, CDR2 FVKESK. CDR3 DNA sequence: TGTGCCAGCAGCCAAAACGTCAATCAGCCCCAGCATTTT. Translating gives CASSQNVNQPQHF.

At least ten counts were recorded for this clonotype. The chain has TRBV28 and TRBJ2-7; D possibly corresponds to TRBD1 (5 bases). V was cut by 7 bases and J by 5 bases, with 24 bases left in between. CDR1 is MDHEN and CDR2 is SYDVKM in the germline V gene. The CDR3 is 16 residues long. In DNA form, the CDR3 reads TGTGCCAGCACCCACTCCCCAGGGCCAGCGTCCGACGAGCAGTACTTC. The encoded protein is CASTHSPGPASDEQYF.

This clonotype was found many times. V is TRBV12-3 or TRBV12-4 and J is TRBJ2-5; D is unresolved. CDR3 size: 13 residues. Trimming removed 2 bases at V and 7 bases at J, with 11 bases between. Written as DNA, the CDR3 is TGTGCCAGCAGTTTAAACTCCGGCGCGACCCAGTACTTC. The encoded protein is CASSLNSGATQYF.

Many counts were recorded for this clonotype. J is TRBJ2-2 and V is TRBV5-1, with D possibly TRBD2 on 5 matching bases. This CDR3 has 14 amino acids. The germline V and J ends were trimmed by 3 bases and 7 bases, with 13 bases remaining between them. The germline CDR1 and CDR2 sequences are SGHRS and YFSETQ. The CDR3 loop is CASSSLEVLGELFF. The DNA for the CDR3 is TGCGCCAGCAGCTCCCTGGAGGTCCTCGGGGAGCTGTTTTTT.

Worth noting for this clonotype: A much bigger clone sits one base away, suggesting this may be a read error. The CDR3 sequence: CASSPGFQETKYF. DNA of the CDR3: TGTGCCAGCAGCCCAGGGTTCCAAGAGACCAAGTACTTC. This chain connects TRBV6-5 to TRBJ2-5; D possibly corresponds to TRBD1 (5 bases). The germline CDR1 and CDR2 sequences are MNHEY and SVGAGI. There are 13 residues in the CDR3.

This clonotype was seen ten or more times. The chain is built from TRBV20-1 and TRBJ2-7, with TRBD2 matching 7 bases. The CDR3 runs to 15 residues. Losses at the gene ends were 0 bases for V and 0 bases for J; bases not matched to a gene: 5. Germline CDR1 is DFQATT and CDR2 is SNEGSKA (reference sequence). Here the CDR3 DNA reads TGCAGTGCTAGAGATCGGGGCGGGGGCTCCTACGAGCAGTACTTC. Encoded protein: CSARDRGGGSYEQYF.

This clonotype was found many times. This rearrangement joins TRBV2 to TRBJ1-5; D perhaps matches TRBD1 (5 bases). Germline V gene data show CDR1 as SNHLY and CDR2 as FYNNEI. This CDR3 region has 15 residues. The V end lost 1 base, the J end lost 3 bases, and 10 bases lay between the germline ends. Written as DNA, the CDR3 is TGTGCCAGCAGTGAAGGGCAGGGAATCAATCAGCCCCAGCATTTT. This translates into CASSEGQGINQPQHF. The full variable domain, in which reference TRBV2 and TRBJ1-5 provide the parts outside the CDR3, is EPEVTQTPSHQVTQMGQEVILRCVPISNHLYFYWYRQILGQKVEFLVSFYNNEISEKSEIFDDQFSVERPDGSNFTLKIRSTKLEDSAMYFCASSEGQGINQPQHFGDGTRLSIL.

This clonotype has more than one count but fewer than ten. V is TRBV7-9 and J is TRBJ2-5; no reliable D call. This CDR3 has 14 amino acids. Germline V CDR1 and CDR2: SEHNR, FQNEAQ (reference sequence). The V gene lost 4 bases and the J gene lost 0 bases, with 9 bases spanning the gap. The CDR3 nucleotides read TGTGCCAGCAGCTCGACACAGTACCAAGAGACCCAGTACTTC. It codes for CASSSTQYQETQYF. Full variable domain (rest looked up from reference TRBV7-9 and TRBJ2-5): DTGVSQNPRHKITKRGQNVTFRCDPISEHNRLYWYRQTLGQGPEFLTYFQNEAQLEKSRLLSDRFSAERPKGSFSTLEIQRTEQGDSAMYLCASSSTQYQETQYFGPGTRLLVL.

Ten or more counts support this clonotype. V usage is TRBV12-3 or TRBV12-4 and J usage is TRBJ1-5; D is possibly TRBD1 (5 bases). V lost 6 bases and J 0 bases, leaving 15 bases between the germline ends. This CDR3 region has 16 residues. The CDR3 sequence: CASSLGPRDSNQPQHF. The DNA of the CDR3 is TGTGCCAGCAGCTTGGGACCTCGGGATAGCAATCAGCCCCAGCATTTT.

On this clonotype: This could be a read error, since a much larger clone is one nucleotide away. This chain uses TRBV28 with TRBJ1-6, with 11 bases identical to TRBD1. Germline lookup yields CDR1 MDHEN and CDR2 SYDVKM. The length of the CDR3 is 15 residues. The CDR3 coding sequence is TGTGCCAGCAGTTTACGGACAGGGGGCAATTCACACCTCCACTTT. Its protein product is CASSLRTGGNSHLHF.

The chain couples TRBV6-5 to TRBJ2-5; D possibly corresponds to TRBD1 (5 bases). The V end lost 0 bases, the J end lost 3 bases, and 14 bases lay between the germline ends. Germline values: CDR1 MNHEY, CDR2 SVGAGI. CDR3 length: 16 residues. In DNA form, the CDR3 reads TGTGCCAGCAGTTACTCGACAGAAACGTTCGAAGAGACCCAGTACTTC. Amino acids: CASSYSTETFEETQYF.

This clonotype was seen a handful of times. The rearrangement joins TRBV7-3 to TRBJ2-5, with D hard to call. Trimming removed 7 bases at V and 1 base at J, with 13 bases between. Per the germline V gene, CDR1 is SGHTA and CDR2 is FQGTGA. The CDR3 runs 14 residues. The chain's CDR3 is CASNVAARQETQYF. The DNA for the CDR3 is TGTGCCAGCAATGTGGCGGCTCGCCAAGAGACCCAGTACTTC.

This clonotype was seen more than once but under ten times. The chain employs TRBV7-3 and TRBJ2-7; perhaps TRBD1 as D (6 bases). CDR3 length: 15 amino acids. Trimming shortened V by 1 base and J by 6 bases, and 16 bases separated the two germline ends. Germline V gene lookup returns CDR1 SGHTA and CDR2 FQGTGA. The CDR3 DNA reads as TGTGCCAGCAGCTTAAATAATGCAGGGGATAGCGAGCAGTACTTC. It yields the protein CASSLNNAGDSEQYF.

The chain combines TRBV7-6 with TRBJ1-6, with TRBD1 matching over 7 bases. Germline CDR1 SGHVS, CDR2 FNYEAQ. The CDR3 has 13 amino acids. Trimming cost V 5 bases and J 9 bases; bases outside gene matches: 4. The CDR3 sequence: CASSRRQGSPLHF. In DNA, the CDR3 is TGTGCCAGCAGCCGTCGACAGGGTTCACCCCTCCACTTT. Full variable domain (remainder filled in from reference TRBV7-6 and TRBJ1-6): GAGVSQSPRYKVTKRGQDVALRCDPISGHVSLYWYRQALGQGPEFLTYFNYEAQQDKSGLPNDRFSAERPEGSISTLTIQRTEQRDSAMYRCASSRRQGSPLHFGNGTRLTVT.

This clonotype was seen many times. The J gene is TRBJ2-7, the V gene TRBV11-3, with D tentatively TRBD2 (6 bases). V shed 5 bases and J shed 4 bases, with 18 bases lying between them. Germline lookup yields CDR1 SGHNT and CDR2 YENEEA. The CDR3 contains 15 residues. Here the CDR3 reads CASSPTRESSYEQYF. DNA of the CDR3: TGTGCCAGCAGCCCCACTCGGGAGTCTTCTTACGAGCAGTACTTC.

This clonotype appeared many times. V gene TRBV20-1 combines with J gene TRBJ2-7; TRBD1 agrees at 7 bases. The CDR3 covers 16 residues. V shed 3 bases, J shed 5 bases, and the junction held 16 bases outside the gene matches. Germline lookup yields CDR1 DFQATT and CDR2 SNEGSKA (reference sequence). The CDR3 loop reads CSARAGTASGRNEQYF. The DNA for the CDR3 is TGCAGTGCTAGGGCCGGGACAGCGTCCGGTAGAAACGAGCAGTACTTC.

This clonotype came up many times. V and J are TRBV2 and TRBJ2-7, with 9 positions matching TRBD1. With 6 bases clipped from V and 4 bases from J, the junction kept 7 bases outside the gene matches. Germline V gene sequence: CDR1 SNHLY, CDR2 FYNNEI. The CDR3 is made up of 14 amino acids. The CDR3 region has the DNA TGTGCCAGCAGAGTACAGGGGGCCTCTTACGAGCAGTACTTC. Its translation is CASRVQGASYEQYF. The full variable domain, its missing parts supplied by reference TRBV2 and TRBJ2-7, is EPEVTQTPSHQVTQMGQEVILRCVPISNHLYFYWYRQILGQKVEFLVSFYNNEISEKSEIFDDQFSVERPDGSNFTLKIRSTKLEDSAMYFCASRVQGASYEQYFGPGTRLTVT.

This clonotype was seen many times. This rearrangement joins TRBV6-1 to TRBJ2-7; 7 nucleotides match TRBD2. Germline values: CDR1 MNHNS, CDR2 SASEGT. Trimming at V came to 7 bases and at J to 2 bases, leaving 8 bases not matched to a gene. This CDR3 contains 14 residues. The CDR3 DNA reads TGTGCCAGCAATCGACTAGCTTCCGCCTACGAGCAGTACTTC. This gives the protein CASNRLASAYEQYF.

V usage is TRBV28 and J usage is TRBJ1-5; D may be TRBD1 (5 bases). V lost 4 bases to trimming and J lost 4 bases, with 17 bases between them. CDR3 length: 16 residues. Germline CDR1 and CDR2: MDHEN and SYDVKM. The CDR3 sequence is CASSSEPQGGNQPQHF. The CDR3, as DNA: TGTGCCAGCAGTTCAGAACCCCAGGGAGGTAATCAGCCCCAGCATTTT.

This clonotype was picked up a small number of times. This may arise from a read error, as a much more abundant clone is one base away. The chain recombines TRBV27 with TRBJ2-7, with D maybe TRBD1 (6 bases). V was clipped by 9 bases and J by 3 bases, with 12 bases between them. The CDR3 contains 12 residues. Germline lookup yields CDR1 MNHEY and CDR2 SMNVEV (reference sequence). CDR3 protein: CASRGMDYEQYF. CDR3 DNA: TGTGCCAGTAGGGGGATGGACTACGAGCAGTACTTC.

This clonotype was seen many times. In DNA form, the CDR3 reads TGTGCCAGCACGCGAGTGGCCTACGAGCAGTACTTC. This translates into CASTRVAYEQYF. The V gene is TRBV28, the J gene TRBJ2-7; D call uncertain. This CDR3 has 12 residues. In germline, CDR1 is MDHEN, CDR2 SYDVKM. The V end was cut by 7 bases, the J end by 2 bases, with 9 bases between. Complete variable domain (other parts from reference TRBV28 and TRBJ2-7): DVKVTQSSRYLVKRTGEKVFLECVQDMDHENMFWYRQDPGLGLRLIYFSYDVKMKEKGDIPEGYSVSREKKERFSLILESASTNQTSMYLCASTRVAYEQYFGPGTRLTVT.

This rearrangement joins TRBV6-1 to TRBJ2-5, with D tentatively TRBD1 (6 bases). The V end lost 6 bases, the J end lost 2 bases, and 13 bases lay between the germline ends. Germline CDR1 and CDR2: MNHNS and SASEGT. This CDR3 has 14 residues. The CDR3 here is CASSSLRGQETQYF. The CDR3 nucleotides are TGTGCCAGCAGCTCCCTCAGGGGACAAGAGACCCAGTACTTC.

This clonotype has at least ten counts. For the CDR3, the DNA is TGTGCCAGCAGTTTAGAGGGTGAATATACGCAGTATTTT. Translated, it gives CASSLEGEYTQYF. This chain joins TRBV27 and TRBJ2-3, with D perhaps TRBD2 (5 bases). Germline-derived CDR1 and CDR2 are MNHEY and SMNVEV (reference sequence). V shed 2 bases and J shed 7 bases, with 10 bases lying between them. CDR3 length: 13 amino acids.

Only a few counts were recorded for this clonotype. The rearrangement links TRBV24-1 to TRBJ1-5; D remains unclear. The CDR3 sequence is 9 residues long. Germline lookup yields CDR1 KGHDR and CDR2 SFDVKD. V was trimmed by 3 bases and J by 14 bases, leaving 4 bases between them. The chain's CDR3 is CATSDPEHF. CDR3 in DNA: TGTGCCACCAGTGATCCCGAGCATTTT.